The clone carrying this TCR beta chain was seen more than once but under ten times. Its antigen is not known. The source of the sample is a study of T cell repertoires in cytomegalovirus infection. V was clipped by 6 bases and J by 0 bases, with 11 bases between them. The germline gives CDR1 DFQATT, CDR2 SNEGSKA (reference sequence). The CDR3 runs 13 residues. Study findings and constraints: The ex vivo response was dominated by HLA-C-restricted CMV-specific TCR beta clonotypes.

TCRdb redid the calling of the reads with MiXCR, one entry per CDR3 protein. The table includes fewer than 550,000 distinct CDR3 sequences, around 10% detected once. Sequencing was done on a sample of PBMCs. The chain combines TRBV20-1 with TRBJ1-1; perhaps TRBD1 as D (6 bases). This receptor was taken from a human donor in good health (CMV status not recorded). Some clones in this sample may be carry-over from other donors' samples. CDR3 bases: TGCAGTGCACAGGGACGGATGAACACTGAAGCTTTCTTT. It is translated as CSAQGRMNTEAFF.